This T cell receptor beta chain was sequenced for a study of CD8 T cells in ankylosing spondylitis. Construction of TCR beta libraries was performed using quantitative 5'-RACE with molecular barcodes. TCRdb re-called the 5' RACE reads with MiXCR, one entry per CDR3 protein. The sample lists under 850,000 distinct CDR3 sequences, under 20% seen once, with under 20% in the top ten. Germline-derived CDR1 and CDR2 are SGHVS and FQNEAQ. This CDR3 comprises 15 residues. V dropped 4 bases and J dropped 0 bases, with 10 bases sitting between them. Study-wide points: Researchers report that disease-linked clones proved CD8+ and relatively rare in peripheral blood. A motif of eight highly homologous TCR beta variants was seen as apparently characteristic of ankylosing spondylitis blood.

As to this clonotype: Its target is not known.

This TCR derives from a male donor with ankylosing spondylitis. Specimen: blood, either unsorted or a sorted T cell fraction (not recorded which). The chain employs TRBV7-8 and TRBJ2-1; no firm D call. As DNA, the CDR3 is TGTGCCAGCAGCTCTACTCCGGGCTCCTACAATGAGCAGTTCTTC. As protein: CASSSTPGSYNEQFF.